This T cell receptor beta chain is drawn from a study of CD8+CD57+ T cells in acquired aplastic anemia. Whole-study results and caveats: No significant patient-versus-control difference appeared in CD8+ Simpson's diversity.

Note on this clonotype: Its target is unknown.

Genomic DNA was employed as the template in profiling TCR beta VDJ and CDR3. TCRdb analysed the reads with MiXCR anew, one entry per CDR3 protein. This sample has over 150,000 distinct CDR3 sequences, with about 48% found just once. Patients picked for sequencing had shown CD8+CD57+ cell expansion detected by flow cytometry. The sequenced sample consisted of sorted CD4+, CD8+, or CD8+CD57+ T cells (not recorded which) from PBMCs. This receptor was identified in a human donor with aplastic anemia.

The CDR3 sequence is CASSTDRDTEAFF. The CDR3 DNA reads as TGTGCCAGTAGCACGGACAGGGACACTGAAGCTTTCTTT. The J gene is TRBJ1-1, the V gene TRBV19, with 8 bases that match TRBD1. Germline-derived CDR1 and CDR2 are LNHDA and SQIVND (reference sequence). This CDR3 region has 13 residues. The V and J ends lost 6 bases and 3 bases, in that order; junction bases with no gene match: 3.